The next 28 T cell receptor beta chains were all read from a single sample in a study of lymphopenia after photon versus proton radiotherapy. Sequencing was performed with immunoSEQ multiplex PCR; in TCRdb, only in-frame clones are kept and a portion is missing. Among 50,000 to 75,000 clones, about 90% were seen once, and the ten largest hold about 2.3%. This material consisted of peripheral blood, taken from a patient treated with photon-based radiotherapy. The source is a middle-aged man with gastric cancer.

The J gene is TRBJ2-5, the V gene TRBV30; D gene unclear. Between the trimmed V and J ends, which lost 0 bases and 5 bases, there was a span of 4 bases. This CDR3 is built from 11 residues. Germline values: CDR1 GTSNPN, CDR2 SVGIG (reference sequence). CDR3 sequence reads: CAWSVRETQYF. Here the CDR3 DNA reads TGTGCCTGGAGTGTACGTGAGACCCAGTACTTC.

The CDR3 sequence: CASSVSTGRNTIYF. In DNA form, the CDR3 reads TGTGCCAGCAGCGTATCGACAGGGCGAAACACCATATATTTT. The chain has TRBV11-1 and TRBJ1-3; 7 nucleotides line up with TRBD1. Germline assignment: CDR1 SGHAT and CDR2 FQDESV (reference sequence). The CDR3 loop spans 14 amino acids. The junction had 6 bases not matched to a gene; V was cut back by 5 bases and J by 5 bases.

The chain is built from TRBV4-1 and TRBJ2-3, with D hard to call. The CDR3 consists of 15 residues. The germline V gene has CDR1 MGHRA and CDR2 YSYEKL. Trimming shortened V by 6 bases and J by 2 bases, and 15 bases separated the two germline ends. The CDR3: CASSGLGPPTDTQYF. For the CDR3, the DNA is TGCGCCAGCAGTGGGTTGGGTCCCCCCACAGATACGCAGTATTTT.

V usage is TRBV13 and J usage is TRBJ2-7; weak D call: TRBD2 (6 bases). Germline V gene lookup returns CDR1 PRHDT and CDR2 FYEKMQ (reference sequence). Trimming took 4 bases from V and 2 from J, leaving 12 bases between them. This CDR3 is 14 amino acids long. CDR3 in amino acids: CASSSAGPTYEQYF. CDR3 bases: TGTGCCAGCAGCTCGGCGGGACCCACCTACGAGCAGTACTTC.

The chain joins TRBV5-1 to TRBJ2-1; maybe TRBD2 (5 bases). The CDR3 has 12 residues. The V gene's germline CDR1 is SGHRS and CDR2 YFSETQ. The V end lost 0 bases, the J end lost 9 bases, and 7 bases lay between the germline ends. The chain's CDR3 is CASSLGGGEQFF. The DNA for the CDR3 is TGCGCCAGCAGCTTGGGTGGAGGTGAGCAGTTCTTC.

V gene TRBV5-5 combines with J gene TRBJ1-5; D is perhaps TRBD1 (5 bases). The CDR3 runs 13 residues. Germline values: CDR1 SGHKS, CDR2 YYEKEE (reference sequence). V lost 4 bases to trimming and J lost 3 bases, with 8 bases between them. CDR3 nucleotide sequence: TGTGCCAGCAGCGTGACAGTCAATCAGCCCCAGCATTTT. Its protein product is CASSVTVNQPQHF.

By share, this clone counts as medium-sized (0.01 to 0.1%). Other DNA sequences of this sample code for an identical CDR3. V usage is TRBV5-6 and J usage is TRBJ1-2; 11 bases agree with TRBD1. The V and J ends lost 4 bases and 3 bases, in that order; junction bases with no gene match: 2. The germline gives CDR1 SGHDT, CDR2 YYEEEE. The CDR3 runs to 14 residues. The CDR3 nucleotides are TGTGCCAGCAGCCCGGGACAGGGGGACTATGGCTACACCTTC. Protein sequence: CASSPGQGDYGYTF. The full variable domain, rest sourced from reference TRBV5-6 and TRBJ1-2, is DAGVTQSPTHLIKTRGQQVTLRCSPKSGHDTVSWYQQALGQGPQFIFQYYEEEERQRGNFPDRFSGHQFPNYSSELNVNALLLGDSALYLCASSPGQGDYGYTFGSGTRLTVV.

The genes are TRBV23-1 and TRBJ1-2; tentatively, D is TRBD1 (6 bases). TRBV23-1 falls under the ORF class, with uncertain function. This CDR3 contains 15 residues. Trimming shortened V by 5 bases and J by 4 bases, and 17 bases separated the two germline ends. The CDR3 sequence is CASSTRDTPSYGYTF. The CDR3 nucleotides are TGCGCCAGCAGTACCCGGGACACCCCTAGCTATGGCTACACCTTC.

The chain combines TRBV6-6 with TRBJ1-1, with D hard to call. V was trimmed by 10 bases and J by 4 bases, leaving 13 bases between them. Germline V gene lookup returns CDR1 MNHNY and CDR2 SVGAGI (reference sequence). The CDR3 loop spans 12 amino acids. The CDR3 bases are TGTGCCACCGAGGGCCTGGGCACTGAAGCTTTCTTT. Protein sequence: CATEGLGTEAFF.

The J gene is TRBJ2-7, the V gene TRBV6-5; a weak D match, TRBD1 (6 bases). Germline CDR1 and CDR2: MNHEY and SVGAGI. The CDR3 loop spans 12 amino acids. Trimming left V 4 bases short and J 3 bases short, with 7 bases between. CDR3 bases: TGTGCCAGCAGTTCACAGGGCTACGAGCAGTACTTC. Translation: CASSSQGYEQYF.

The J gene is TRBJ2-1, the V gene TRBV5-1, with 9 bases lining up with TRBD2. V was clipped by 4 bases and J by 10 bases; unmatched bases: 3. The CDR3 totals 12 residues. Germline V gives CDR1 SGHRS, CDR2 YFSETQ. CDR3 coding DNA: TGCGCCAGCAGCACCGGACTAGCGGAGCAGTTCTTC. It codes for CASSTGLAEQFF.

The CDR3 reads CASSERGQWRSPLHF. The CDR3 coding sequence is TGTGCCAGCAGTGAACGGGGACAGTGGCGTTCACCCCTCCACTTT. The chain employs TRBV6-1 and TRBJ1-6, with 7 bases that match TRBD1. The CDR3 covers 15 residues. Germline V gene data show CDR1 as MNHNS and CDR2 as SASEGT. Losses at the gene ends were 2 bases for V and 9 bases for J; bases not matched to a gene: 7.

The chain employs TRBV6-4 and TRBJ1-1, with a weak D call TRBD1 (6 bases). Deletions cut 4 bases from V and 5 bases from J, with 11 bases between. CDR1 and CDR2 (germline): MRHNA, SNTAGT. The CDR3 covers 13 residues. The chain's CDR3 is CASSVEGGTEAFF. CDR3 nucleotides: TGTGCCAGCAGTGTCGAAGGGGGGACTGAAGCTTTCTTT.

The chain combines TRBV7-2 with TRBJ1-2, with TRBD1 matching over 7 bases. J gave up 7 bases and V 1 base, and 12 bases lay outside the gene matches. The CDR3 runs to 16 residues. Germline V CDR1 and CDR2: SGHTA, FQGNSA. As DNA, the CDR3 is TGTGCCAGCAGCTTAGTTGGGACAGCTAACGGTGGTGGCTACACCTTC. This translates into CASSLVGTANGGGYTF.

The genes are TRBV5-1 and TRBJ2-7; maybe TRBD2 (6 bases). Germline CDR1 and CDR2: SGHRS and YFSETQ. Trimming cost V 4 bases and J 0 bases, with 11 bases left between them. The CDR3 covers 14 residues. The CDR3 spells CASSTDGSSYEQYF. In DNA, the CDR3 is TGCGCCAGCAGCACGGACGGGAGCTCCTACGAGCAGTACTTC.

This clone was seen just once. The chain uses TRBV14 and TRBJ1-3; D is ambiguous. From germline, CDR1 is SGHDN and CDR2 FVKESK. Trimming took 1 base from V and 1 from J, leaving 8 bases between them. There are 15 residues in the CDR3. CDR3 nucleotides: TGTGCCAGCAGCCAAGGGCTGGGGTCTGGAAACACCATATATTTT. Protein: CASSQGLGSGNTIYF.

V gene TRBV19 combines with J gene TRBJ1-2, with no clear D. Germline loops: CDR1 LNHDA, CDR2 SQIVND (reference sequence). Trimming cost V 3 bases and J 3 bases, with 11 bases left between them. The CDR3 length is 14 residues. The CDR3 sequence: CASSISSADYGYTF. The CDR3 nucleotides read TGTGCCAGTAGTATCTCTTCGGCAGACTATGGCTACACCTTC. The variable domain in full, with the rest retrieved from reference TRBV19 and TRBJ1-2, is DGGITQSPKYLFRKEGQNVTLSCEQNLNHDAMYWYRQDPGQGLRLIYYSQIVNDFQKGDIAEGYSVSREKKESFPLTVTSAQKNPTAFYLCASSISSADYGYTFGSGTRLTVV.

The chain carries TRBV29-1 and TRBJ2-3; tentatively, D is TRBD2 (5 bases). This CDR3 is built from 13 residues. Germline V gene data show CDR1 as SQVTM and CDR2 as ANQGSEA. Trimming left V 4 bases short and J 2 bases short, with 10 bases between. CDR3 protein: CSVVAGDTDTQYF. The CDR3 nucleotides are TGCAGCGTTGTCGCCGGGGACACAGATACGCAGTATTTT.

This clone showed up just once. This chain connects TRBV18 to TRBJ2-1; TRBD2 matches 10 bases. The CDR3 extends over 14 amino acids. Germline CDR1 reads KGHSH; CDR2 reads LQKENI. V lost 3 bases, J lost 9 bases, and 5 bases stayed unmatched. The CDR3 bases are TGTGCCAGCTCACCTCTAGCGGGGGAGGCTGAGCAGTTCTTC. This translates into CASSPLAGEAEQFF.

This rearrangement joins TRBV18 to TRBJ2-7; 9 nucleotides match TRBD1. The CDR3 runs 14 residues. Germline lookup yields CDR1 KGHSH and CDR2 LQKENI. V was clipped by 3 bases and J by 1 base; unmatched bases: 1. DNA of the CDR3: TGTGCCAGCTCACCCGACAGGGGGTCCTACGAGCAGTACTTC. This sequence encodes CASSPDRGSYEQYF.

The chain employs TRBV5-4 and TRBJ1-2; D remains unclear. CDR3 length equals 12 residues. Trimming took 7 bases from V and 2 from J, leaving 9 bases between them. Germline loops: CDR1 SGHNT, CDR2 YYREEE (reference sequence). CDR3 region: CASRGQNYGYTF. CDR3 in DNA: TGTGCCAGCCGTGGGCAAAACTATGGCTACACCTTC.

The CDR3 DNA reads TGCAGCGTTGAAAGCCCCGACAAGACCTACGAGCAGTACTTC. Residues: CSVESPDKTYEQYF. The chain employs TRBV29-1 and TRBJ2-7; unclear D gene. Germline CDR1 SQVTM, CDR2 ANQGSEA. The CDR3 is made up of 14 amino acids. The V gene lost 2 bases and the J gene lost 2 bases, with 13 bases spanning the gap.

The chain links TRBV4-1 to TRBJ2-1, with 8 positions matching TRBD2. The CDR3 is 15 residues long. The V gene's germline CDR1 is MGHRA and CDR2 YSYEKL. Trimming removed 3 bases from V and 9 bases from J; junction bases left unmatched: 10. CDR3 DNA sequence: TGCGCCAGCAGCCACCCGGGACTAGATATGGCTGAGCAGTTCTTC. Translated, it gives CASSHPGLDMAEQFF.

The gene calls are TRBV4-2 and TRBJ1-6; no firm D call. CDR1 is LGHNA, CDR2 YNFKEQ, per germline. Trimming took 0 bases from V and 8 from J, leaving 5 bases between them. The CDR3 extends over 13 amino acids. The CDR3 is CASSQDVDSPLHF. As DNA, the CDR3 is TGTGCCAGCAGCCAAGACGTTGATTCACCCCTCCACTTT.

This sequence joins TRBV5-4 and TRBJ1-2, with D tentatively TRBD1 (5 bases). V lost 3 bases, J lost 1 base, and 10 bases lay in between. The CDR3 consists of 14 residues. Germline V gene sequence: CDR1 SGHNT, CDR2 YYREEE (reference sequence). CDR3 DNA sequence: TGTGCCAGCAGCTGGGGACGGAGTAACTATGGCTACACCTTC. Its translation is CASSWGRSNYGYTF. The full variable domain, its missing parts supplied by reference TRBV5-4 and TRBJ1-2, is ETGVTQSPTHLIKTRGQQVTLRCSSQSGHNTVSWYQQALGQGPQFIFQYYREEENGRGNFPPRFSGLQFPNYSSELNVNALELDDSALYLCASSWGRSNYGYTFGSGTRLTVV.

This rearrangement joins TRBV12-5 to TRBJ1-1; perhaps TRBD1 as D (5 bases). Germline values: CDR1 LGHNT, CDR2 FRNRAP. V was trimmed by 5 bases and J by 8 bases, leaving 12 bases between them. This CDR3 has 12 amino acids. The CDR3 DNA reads TGTGCTAGTGGTCCAGGGTTGGGGGAAGCTTTCTTT. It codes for CASGPGLGEAFF.

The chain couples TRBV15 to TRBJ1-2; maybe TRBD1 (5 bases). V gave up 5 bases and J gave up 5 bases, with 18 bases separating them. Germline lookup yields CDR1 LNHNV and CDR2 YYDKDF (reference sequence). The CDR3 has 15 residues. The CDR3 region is CATSPRGGVGYGYTF. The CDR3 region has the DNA TGTGCCACCAGCCCTAGGGGAGGCGTTGGTTATGGCTACACCTTC.

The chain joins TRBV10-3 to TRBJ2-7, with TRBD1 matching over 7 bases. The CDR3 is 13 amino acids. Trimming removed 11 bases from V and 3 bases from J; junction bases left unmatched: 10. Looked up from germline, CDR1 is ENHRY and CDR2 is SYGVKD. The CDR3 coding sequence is TGTGCCGCCTCCGGGACAGAGTTCTACGAGCAGTACTTC. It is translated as CAASGTEFYEQYF.